These T cell receptor beta chains were read from a single sample in a study of T cells in Graves' hyperthyroidism and ophthalmopathy. Using its own MiXCR run on the multiplex PCR reads, TCRdb lists one record per CDR3 protein. Altogether roughly 380,000 distinct CDR3 sequences are present, around 13% being singletons, with the ten largest covering approximately 9.9%. Sequences were obtained from blood. Receptors were obtained from a woman aged 60-70 years with Graves' hyperthyroidism. Each CDR3 is given with its conserved first and last residue. D genes are given only for firm matches. Size tells how often a clone was seen (once, few, many) or the class of an expanded clone, and some rows leave it out.

size	V	D	J	CDR3	DNA
few	TRBV7-9	TRBD1	TRBJ1-1	CASSSRTGGGHTEAFF	TGTGCCAGCAGCTCGAGGACAGGGGGCGGTCACACTGAAGCTTTCTTT
many	TRBV20-1	NA	TRBJ2-1	CSASVTSPYNEQFF	TGCAGTGCTAGTGTGACTAGTCCCTACAATGAGCAGTTCTTC
many	TRBV28	NA	TRBJ2-5	CASSQGGHQETQYF	TGTGCCAGCAGCCAGGGCGGGCACCAAGAGACCCAGTACTTC
NA	TRBV7-9	NA	TRBJ2-7	CASSLAHELYEQYF	TGTGCCAGCAGCTTAGCACATGAACTCTACGAGCAGTACTTC
few	TRBV29-1	TRBD1	TRBJ2-7	CSVEVGTGKIDEQYF	TGCAGCGTTGAAGTGGGGACAGGGAAAATAGACGAGCAGTACTTC
NA	TRBV11-3	NA	TRBJ2-6	CASSLEGTPAF	TGTGCCAGCAGCTTAGAGGGGACGCCCGCTTTC
many	TRBV2	NA	TRBJ1-6	CASSEAQGPPLHF	TGTGCCAGCAGTGAAGCTCAGGGCCCACCCCTCCACTTT
NA	TRBV11-2	NA	TRBJ2-5	CASSEFGLDQETQYF	TGTGCCAGCAGCGAGTTCGGGCTAGACCAAGAGACCCAGTACTTC
many	TRBV18	TRBD2	TRBJ2-7	CASQGRESYEQYF	TGTGCCAGCCAAGGGCGGGAGTCCTACGAGCAGTACTTC
many	TRBV29-1	NA	TRBJ1-2	CSVEPFEGRGNGYTF	TGCAGCGTTGAACCCTTTGAGGGAAGGGGGAATGGCTACACCTTC
many	TRBV6-1	TRBD1	TRBJ1-3	CASSPTPLRGLGNTIYF	TGTGCCAGCAGTCCCACCCCACTCAGGGGGCTTGGAAACACCATATATTTT
many	TRBV6-1	TRBD1	TRBJ1-6	CASDRVFSSPLHF	TGTGCCAGCGACAGGGTTTTCTCCTCACCCCTCCACTTT
many	TRBV24-1	NA	TRBJ1-5	CATSEGVYSNQPQHF	TGTGCCACCAGTGAAGGCGTCTATAGCAATCAGCCCCAGCATTTT
many	TRBV29-1	NA	TRBJ1-1	CSVETGVGTEAFF	TGCAGCGTTGAAACGGGAGTTGGTACTGAAGCTTTCTTT
NA	TRBV20-1	NA	TRBJ2-1	CSARPRDRESSYNEQFF	TGCAGTGCTAGACCCCGAGACCGGGAATCCTCCTACAATGAGCAGTTCTTC
few	TRBV6-1	NA	TRBJ1-2	CASSPLPGYTF	TGTGCCAGCAGTCCCCTCCCCGGCTACACCTTC
many	TRBV18	NA	TRBJ1-2	CASSPRDGSNYGYTF	TGTGCCAGCTCACCGAGGGACGGTTCTAACTATGGCTACACCTTC
many	TRBV5-1	TRBD1	TRBJ2-2	CASSRDRGRQGTGELFF	TGCGCCAGCAGTAGGGACAGGGGGCGCCAAGGCACCGGGGAGCTGTTTTTT
NA	TRBV12-3/TRBV12-4	TRBD2	TRBJ2-1	CASIKSPSGSDEQFF	TGTGCCAGCATCAAGAGCCCTAGCGGGAGTGATGAGCAGTTCTTC
NA	TRBV5-1	TRBD2	TRBJ2-5	CASSSGLAGVRQETQYF	TGCGCCAGCAGCTCGGGACTAGCGGGAGTTAGGCAAGAGACCCAGTACTTC
many	TRBV5-1	NA	TRBJ2-5	CASSLAFMEGQETQYF	TGCGCCAGCAGCTTGGCCTTTATGGAGGGACAAGAGACCCAGTACTTC
many	TRBV5-1	TRBD2	TRBJ2-7	CASSGAGDSEQYF	TGCGCCAGCAGCGGGGCGGGAGATAGCGAGCAGTACTTC
NA	TRBV5-1	NA	TRBJ1-3	CASSFGRISGNTIYF	TGCGCCAGCAGCTTTGGGCGAATCTCTGGAAACACCATATATTTT
many	TRBV25-1	TRBD1	TRBJ1-1	CASSDYDRENTEAFF	TGTGCCAGCAGTGATTATGACAGGGAGAACACTGAAGCTTTCTTT
many	TRBV11-2	TRBD2	TRBJ2-2	CASSSRGSGELFF	TGTGCCAGCAGCTCGCGGGGGAGCGGGGAGCTGTTTTTT
many	TRBV6-1	NA	TRBJ1-3	CASSGIGNAGNTIYF	TGTGCCAGCAGTGGAATAGGGAACGCTGGAAACACCATATATTTT
NA	TRBV13	TRBD2	TRBJ2-1	CASSVYGTSGSIYNEQFF	TGTGCCAGCAGCGTATACGGGACTAGCGGGAGTATTTACAATGAGCAGTTCTTC
NA	TRBV27	NA	TRBJ2-2	CASSFKVTGELFF	TGTGCCAGCAGTTTTAAGGTCACCGGGGAGCTGTTTTTT
NA	TRBV4-1	NA	TRBJ2-5	CASSQKPIQETQYF	TGCGCCAGCAGCCAAAAACCCATCCAAGAGACCCAGTACTTC
many	TRBV12-3/TRBV12-4	TRBD2	TRBJ2-1	CASSFELAGGDEQFF	TGTGCCAGCAGTTTCGAACTAGCGGGAGGCGATGAGCAGTTCTTC
NA	TRBV19	TRBD1	TRBJ2-5	CASSNDRGGLETQYF	TGTGCCAGTAGTAACGACAGGGGGGGTTTAGAGACCCAGTACTTC
NA	TRBV5-6	TRBD1	TRBJ2-6	CASSYPRQGARGRANVLTF	TGTGCCAGCAGCTACCCGAGACAGGGGGCTCGCGGTAGGGCCAACGTCCTGACTTTC
NA	TRBV28	NA	TRBJ2-2	CASSPYTGELLF	TGTGCCAGCAGTCCCTACACCGGGGAGCTGCTTTTT
few	TRBV29-1	NA	TRBJ1-2	CSVEVRGYNYGYTF	TGCAGCGTTGAAGTGCGAGGGTATAACTATGGCTACACCTTC
many	TRBV5-1	NA	TRBJ1-2	CASSLGGSENLGYTF	TGCGCCAGCAGCTTGGGGGGGAGCGAGAACTTAGGCTACACCTTC
NA	TRBV5-6	NA	TRBJ2-3	CASSFLSGRVADTQYF	TGTGCCAGCAGCTTTCTCTCAGGCAGGGTGGCAGATACGCAGTATTTT
NA	TRBV3-1	NA	TRBJ1-2	CASSQDGGARVYGYTF	TGTGCCAGCAGCCAAGATGGGGGGGCGCGGGTCTATGGCTACACCTTC
few	TRBV19	NA	TRBJ1-1	CASSIRQVNTEAFF	TGTGCCAGTAGTATCCGACAGGTGAACACTGAAGCTTTCTTT
many	TRBV7-9	TRBD1	TRBJ1-1	CASSFGQGSTEAFF	TGTGCCAGCAGCTTTGGACAGGGAAGCACTGAAGCTTTCTTT
many	TRBV12-3/TRBV12-4	TRBD1	TRBJ2-3	CASSALQGNTDTQYF	TGTGCCAGCAGCGCCTTACAGGGGAACACAGATACGCAGTATTTT
NA	TRBV6-1	TRBD1	TRBJ1-4	CASTAGGWEKLFF	TGTGCCAGCACGGCAGGGGGGTGGGAAAAACTGTTTTTT
many	TRBV6-1	TRBD1	TRBJ2-2	CASGRGQDGELFF	TGTGCCAGCGGGCGAGGACAGGACGGGGAGCTGTTTTTT
few	TRBV11-3	NA	TRBJ2-5	CASSLSLLGVGETQYF	TGTGCCAGCAGCTTGTCTCTGTTAGGAGTGGGGGAGACCCAGTACTTC
NA	TRBV4-1	TRBD2	TRBJ2-7	CASRLTSGSHEQYF	TGCGCCAGCAGGCTCACTAGCGGGAGCCACGAGCAGTACTTC
many	TRBV6-1	TRBD1	TRBJ1-1	CASSDDSRGRGEAFF	TGTGCCAGCAGTGACGACTCCAGGGGGCGAGGGGAAGCTTTCTTT
many	TRBV9	NA	TRBJ1-5	CASSVVTANQPQHF	TGTGCCAGCAGCGTAGTGACGGCGAATCAGCCCCAGCATTTT
many	TRBV28	NA	TRBJ1-4	CASRTGTVEKLFF	TGTGCCAGCAGAACCGGGACGGTTGAAAAACTGTTTTTT
many	TRBV3-1	TRBD2	TRBJ2-1	CASSQVAGGIDEQFF	TGTGCCAGCAGCCAAGTAGCGGGAGGTATCGATGAGCAGTTCTTC